Shown below are 18 T cell receptor beta chains from a single sample sequenced in a study of shared clonotypes between healthy human individuals. Method: immunoSEQ multiplex PCR; TCRdb's copy keeps in-frame clones and lacks some. The table has 2 million to 2.5 million clones, approximately 94% seen once. Sequenced input: naive CD4+ T cells sorted from blood. Subset meaning: CD45RA+ positively selected. All receptors come from a man younger than 35 in good health.

The CDR3 nucleotides read TGTGCCAGCGGCCGGGCCCTTGGCACAGATACGCAGTATTTT. Its translation is CASGRALGTDTQYF. The chain couples TRBV7-8 to TRBJ2-3; no clear D. V lost 8 bases, J lost 1 base, and 13 bases lay in between. Germline CDR1 is SGHVS and CDR2 is FQNEAQ. This CDR3 region has 14 residues. The whole variable domain, remainder taken from reference TRBV7-8 and TRBJ2-3, is GAGVSQSPRYKVAKRGQDVALRCDPISGHVSLFWYQQALGQGPEFLTYFQNEAQLDKSGLPSDRFFAERPEGSVSTLKIQRTQQEDSAVYLCASGRALGTDTQYFGPGTRLTVL.

The chain couples TRBV25-1 to TRBJ2-1, with 11 nucleotides matching TRBD2. With V trimmed by 6 bases and J by 8 bases, 6 bases remained unmatched. Germline lookup yields CDR1 MGHDK and CDR2 SYGVNS. CDR3 length equals 14 residues. This CDR3 is CASRLAGGRDEQFF. DNA for the CDR3: TGTGCCAGCAGATTAGCGGGAGGGCGGGATGAGCAGTTCTTC.

This chain links TRBV28 with TRBJ1-4; D is unclear. The CDR3 is made up of 13 amino acids. Germline CDR1 is MDHEN and CDR2 is SYDVKM. V was clipped by 3 bases and J by 8 bases, with 10 bases between them. The CDR3: CASSFASREKLFF. The CDR3 coding sequence is TGTGCCAGCAGTTTTGCATCGAGAGAAAAACTGTTTTTT.

The chain couples TRBV6-6 to TRBJ2-5; D perhaps matches TRBD1 (6 bases). Germline CDR1 reads MNHNY; CDR2 reads SVGAGI (reference sequence). There are 14 residues in the CDR3. The V end was cut by 6 bases, the J end by 3 bases, with 14 bases between. The CDR3 spells CASRLQGPEETQYF. The CDR3 DNA sequence: TGTGCCAGCAGATTACAGGGACCTGAAGAGACCCAGTACTTC.

About this clone: This CDR3 is also generated by other DNA sequences in the sample. J is TRBJ1-5 and V is TRBV4-1, with D maybe TRBD1 (5 bases). Germline values: CDR1 MGHRA, CDR2 YSYEKL. The V end was cut by 6 bases, the J end by 4 bases, with 13 bases between. This CDR3 has 14 residues. As DNA, the CDR3 is TGCGCCAGCAGTCGGGGGGGAGGAAATCAGCCCCAGCATTTT. Protein product: CASSRGGGNQPQHF.

As regards this clone: The sample contains more than one DNA sequence encoding this CDR3. This chain uses TRBV30 with TRBJ2-1; D uncertain. Germline CDR1 is GTSNPN and CDR2 is SVGIG (reference sequence). This CDR3 is 11 amino acids long. V lost 2 bases, J lost 9 bases, and 8 bases lay in between. CDR3 coding DNA: TGTGCCTGGAGTCCCCGGGTTGAGCAGTTCTTC. Translated: CAWSPRVEQFF.

The chain has TRBV10-3 and TRBJ2-7; 10 nucleotides align to TRBD1. CDR3 size: 17 residues. V lost 4 bases to trimming and J lost 0 bases; unmatched junction nucleotides: 9. Germline V gives CDR1 ENHRY, CDR2 SYGVKD. This CDR3 is CAISGGLRTGGSYEQYF. CDR3 DNA sequence: TGTGCCATCAGTGGGGGACTTAGGACAGGGGGCTCCTACGAGCAGTACTTC.

The V and J genes are TRBV30 and TRBJ1-1; D not certain. The CDR3 extends over 10 amino acids. Trimming removed 3 bases from V and 7 bases from J, with 6 bases in between. Germline lookup yields CDR1 GTSNPN and CDR2 SVGIG (reference sequence). CDR3 loop: CAWRGNEAFF. In DNA, the CDR3 is TGTGCCTGGAGGGGAAATGAAGCTTTCTTT.

The chain is built from TRBV30 and TRBJ2-3, with D tentatively TRBD2 (5 bases). V was cut by 8 bases and J by 3 bases, with 21 bases left in between. The CDR3 is 15 amino acids. Germline lookup yields CDR1 GTSNPN and CDR2 SVGIG (reference sequence). CDR3: CATASVARATDTQYF. DNA for the CDR3: TGTGCCACCGCGAGCGTAGCGAGAGCTACAGATACGCAGTATTTT.

The V call is TRBV5-4, the J call TRBJ1-3; D ambiguous. CDR1 and CDR2 (germline): SGHNT, YYREEE (reference sequence). This CDR3 comprises 15 residues. Trimming pared 3 bases from V and 2 bases from J, leaving 12 bases between. The CDR3 sequence: CASSSRVGPGNTIYF. Written as DNA, the CDR3 is TGTGCCAGCAGCTCGCGCGTGGGTCCTGGAAACACCATATATTTT.

The CDR3 bases are TGCGCCAGCAGCGAACGCTTGGGTAGCACCGGGGAGCTGTTTTTT. Its translation: CASSERLGSTGELFF. The chain has TRBV10-2 and TRBJ2-2, with unresolved D. Germline assignment: CDR1 WSHSY and CDR2 SAAADI. The CDR3 length is 15 residues. Trimming took off 6 bases at V and 4 bases at J, with 15 bases between the two ends.

The chain combines TRBV19 with TRBJ2-3; 11 bases match TRBD2. CDR3 length: 16 amino acids. The V gene end was trimmed by 8 bases and the J gene end by 2 bases; junction bases not matched to a gene: 9. CDR1 is LNHDA, CDR2 SQIVND, per germline (reference sequence). CDR3 sequence (DNA): TGTGCCAGTCCTAGCGGGAGGCCATCTATCACAGATACGCAGTATTTT. Amino acid sequence: CASPSGRPSITDTQYF.

The rearrangement joins TRBV7-2 to TRBJ1-5; 10 bases are a match to TRBD1. There are 16 residues in the CDR3. Germline lookup yields CDR1 SGHTA and CDR2 FQGNSA. The V segment lost 5 bases and the J segment 7 bases; nucleotides outside the gene matches: 11. CDR3 amino acids: CASSLVETGGSQPQHF. CDR3 DNA: TGTGCCAGCAGCCTGGTAGAGACAGGGGGCAGCCAGCCCCAGCATTTT.

As to this clone: The same CDR3 arises from other DNA sequences in this sample as well. The gene calls are TRBV19 and TRBJ1-1, with 7 bases identical to TRBD1. Germline V gene sequence: CDR1 LNHDA, CDR2 SQIVND (reference sequence). V lost 7 bases and J lost 1; bases outside the gene matches: 3. This CDR3 has 13 residues. CDR3 sequence reads: CASTRQGNTEAFF. The CDR3 DNA is TGTGCCAGTACCCGACAGGGGAACACTGAAGCTTTCTTT.

The gene calls are TRBV10-3 and TRBJ1-4, with D maybe TRBD1 (5 bases). CDR3 length: 11 residues. Between the trimmed V and J ends, which lost 11 bases and 3 bases, there was a span of 7 bases. The germline V gene encodes CDR1 ENHRY and CDR2 SYGVKD. The CDR3 region has the DNA TGTGCCGCGGGGGCTAATGAAAAACTGTTTTTT. This sequence encodes CAAGANEKLFF.

The chain joins TRBV5-5 to TRBJ1-2, with TRBD1 matching 8 bases. V lost 0 bases to trimming and J lost 0 bases; unmatched junction nucleotides: 1. This CDR3 has 15 amino acids. CDR1 and CDR2 (germline): SGHKS, YYEKEE (reference sequence). CDR3 sequence (DNA): TGTGCCAGCAGCTTGGGACAGGGGCCTAACTATGGCTACACCTTC. It specifies CASSLGQGPNYGYTF.

This sequence joins TRBV7-8 and TRBJ2-7; 8 bases are a match to TRBD1. This CDR3 spans 15 amino acids. Germline values: CDR1 SGHVS, CDR2 FQNEAQ. Unmatched junction bases numbered 4, after V lost 2 bases and J lost 1 base. CDR3 DNA: TGTGCCAGCAGCTTACAGGGGGCCGGTTCCTACGAGCAGTACTTC. It specifies CASSLQGAGSYEQYF.

The chain employs TRBV6-1 and TRBJ2-7, with D tentatively TRBD1 (6 bases). The germline CDR1 and CDR2 sequences are MNHNS and SASEGT. This CDR3 comprises 13 residues. The V and J ends lost 6 bases and 2 bases respectively, with 11 bases between them. The CDR3 is CASRPRDTYEQYF. CDR3 sequence (DNA): TGTGCCAGCAGACCCAGGGACACCTACGAGCAGTACTTC.